This TCR beta chain stems from a study of cytomegalovirus exposure and HLA in healthy donors. Primers: 60 Vbeta forward and 13 Jbeta reverse. The repertoire was sequenced with immunoSEQ multiplex PCR; TCRdb's copy has only in-frame clones and lacks some. The repertoire includes 70,000 or so clones, 55% to 80% of them detected once, and over 2.5% sits in the top ten. In regard to this clone: Its antigen remains unidentified.

The study, taken as a whole, reports: No immune exposure information besides CMV serostatus was available.

Trimming took off 2 bases at V and 4 bases at J, with 9 bases between the two ends. CDR1 is MGHRA and CDR2 is YSYEKL in the germline V gene. The CDR3 spans 14 residues. Specimen: PBMCs. The receptor comes from a woman aged 45-65 years in good health and CMV-seronegative. The chain couples TRBV4-1 to TRBJ1-3, with D unclear. The CDR3 protein is CASSQQESGNTIYF. CDR3 DNA sequence: TGCGCCAGCAGCCAACAGGAATCGGGAAACACCATATATTTT.